This T cell receptor (beta chain) was profiled in a study of regulatory T cells in long-lasting Graves disease. Study-level findings and limits: Newly diagnosed patients had higher TCR diversity than persistent Graves' patients did. Persistent disease was characterized by preferential usage of TRBV28, TRBJ1-2 and TRBJ2-5.

Building of the TCR beta libraries involved iRepertoire HTBI primers and Arm-PCR of CDR3 regions. Per the original data handling: Spanning all samples, the identified segments comprised some 60 TRBV and fewer than 15 TRBJ. One entry per CDR3 protein results from TCRdb running MiXCR on the multiplex PCR reads. In this record, the V and J calls reflect TCRdb's handling and not the investigators' own analysis. The table lists hundreds of thousands of distinct CDR3 sequences, more than 15% of them singletons. V gave up 4 bases and J gave up 1 base, with 11 bases separating them. Germline lookup yields CDR1 SGHTA and CDR2 FQGNSA. The CDR3 is made up of 15 amino acids. Sample time point: newly diagnosed GD, antithyroid drugs for less than 3 months. PBMC RNA was the source of the TCR library. Remarks on this clonotype: The antigen is not known. A much larger clone lies one base from this, so it may be a read error.

These data were likewise used in another study, on T cells in Graves' hyperthyroidism and ophthalmopathy.

This specimen was peripheral blood mononuclear cells (PBMCs), taken at new diagnosis, from a patient treated with antithyroid drugs. The TCR originated in a woman aged 35-65 years with Graves disease. The chain links TRBV7-2 to TRBJ1-5; D gene ambiguous. The CDR3 DNA follows: TGTGCCAGCAGCTACGTTGGCACGAGCAATCAGCCCCAGCATTTT. Amino acid sequence: CASSYVGTSNQPQHF.